This T cell receptor (beta chain) comes out of a study of control samples from healthy donors and cancer patients (dated by TCRdb to the early 2020s). The library was prepared using the immunoSEQ multiplex PCR assay. TCRdb retrieved this table from immuneACCESS and kept in-frame rearrangements only. Not all clones are present; in checked studies, unresolved V genes account for under half, and no reason is known for the remainder. The table for this sample lists approximately 150,000 clones; about 91% of them were counted only once. The top ten hold about 1.7% of the sample. There are 14 amino acids in the CDR3, from cysteine to phenylalanine inclusive. Just the 42-base CDR3 DNA is kept, in frame starting at base 1. V loses 4 bases, J loses 4 bases, and the germline ends lie 12 bases apart. CDR1 and CDR2 are read off the germline V gene as SGHRS and YFSETQ. Worth noting for this clone: Its antigen is still unknown. No base qualities exist here, and no much larger clone lies one base off it.

The chain is assembled from TRBV5-1 and TRBJ1-3; the D gene cannot be named for sure. The receptor was derived from a man younger than 35 in good health. Sequenced sample: blood. DNA sequence: TGCGCCAGCAGCCCCATGGGGTCCGGAAACACCATATATTTT. This encodes CASSPMGSGNTIYF.